This TCR beta chain was profiled in a study of T cell changes during pregnancy in multiple sclerosis. Some clones are missing from TCRdb's copy, which holds only in-frame ones; the method was immunoSEQ multiplex PCR. The sample holds about 40,000 clones; about 90% are singletons and the top ten take roughly 4.8%. The CDR3 sequence is 15 residues long. CDR1 is MNHEY, CDR2 SMNVEV, per germline (reference sequence). With 5 bases removed from V and 2 bases from J, the gap between germline ends came to 16 bases. The specimen was peripheral blood, collected in the second trimester of pregnancy. The rearrangement uses TRBV27 and TRBJ2-7, with D perhaps matching TRBD2 (5 bases). This sequence was found in a female donor in good health, enrolled as a control in a pregnancy study. CDR3 bases: TGTGCCAGCAGTCAACGGACGGGGATCGCCTACGAGCAGTACTTC. Protein: CASSQRTGIAYEQYF.